Below, 6 T cell receptor beta chains from the same sample are listed, as sequenced in a study of beta chain features in type 1 diabetes (dated by TCRdb to between 2018 and 2020). Library prep was done by the immunoSEQ multiplex PCR assay. The entire isolated RNA was reverse transcribed using the High Capacity cDNA Reverse Transcription Kit, and thus expressed TCRB transcripts were sequenced. TCRdb obtained this table from immuneACCESS and retained in-frame rearrangements with V and J assigned. These tables miss some clones; where compared with another copy, unresolved V genes account for less than half of the shortfall, and the remainder is unexplained. The sample table shows roughly 150,000 clones, and 8.5% to 14% are seen once. The ten largest account for around 2.1% of the sample. Source material: central memory CD4+ T cells from blood. The receptors shown here come from a man aged 18 to 30 in good health.

The genes are TRBV25-1 and TRBJ1-2, with D unclear. Germline V gene lookup returns CDR1 MGHDK and CDR2 SYGVNS. Trimming stripped 2 bases from V and 0 bases from J, with 1 base between. There are 12 residues in the CDR3. Written as DNA, the CDR3 is TGTGCCAGCAGTGAAACTAACTATGGCTACACCTTC. Its protein is CASSETNYGYTF.

In its sample, this clone was seen a few times. The V gene is TRBV9, the J gene TRBJ1-3; D not resolved. The CDR3 is 13 residues long. CDR1 is SGDLS and CDR2 is YYNGEE in the germline V gene. The ends were cut back, 6 bases at V and 0 bases at J, with 7 bases in the middle. CDR3 sequence (DNA): TGTGCCAGCATGGATAACTCTGGAAACACCATATATTTT. The encoded protein is CASMDNSGNTIYF.

This chain uses TRBV27 with TRBJ2-3; maybe TRBD1 (6 bases). With 3 bases removed from V and 0 bases from J, the gap between germline ends came to 13 bases. Germline V gene data show CDR1 as MNHEY and CDR2 as SMNVEV (reference sequence). The CDR3 loop spans 16 amino acids. CDR3 loop: CASSLTNRASTDTQYF. CDR3 nucleotides: TGTGCCAGCAGTTTGACAAACAGGGCCAGCACAGATACGCAGTATTTT.

This clone was counted between two and nine times. Possible read error: a much larger clone is one base away. Additional DNA sequences in this sample encode the identical CDR3. In DNA form, the CDR3 reads TGTGCCAGCAGCTTGGCCAATGAGCAGTTCTTC. Protein: CASSLANEQFF. The V and J genes are TRBV7-8 and TRBJ2-1; D gene ambiguous. Trimming removed 3 bases at V and 6 bases at J, with 3 bases between. The CDR3 is 11 amino acids. The germline gives CDR1 SGHVS, CDR2 FQNEAQ.

This clone was counted between two and nine times. CDR3 bases: TGTGCCAGCAGCTTAGGACAGGGGACGGCGCAGTATTTT. This codes for CASSLGQGTAQYF. The V call is TRBV7-2, the J call TRBJ2-3; 8 bases are shared with TRBD1. The CDR3 totals 13 residues. The junction had 4 bases not matched to a gene; V was cut back by 1 base and J by 10 bases. Germline loops: CDR1 SGHTA, CDR2 FQGNSA.

V gene TRBV18 combines with J gene TRBJ1-1, with D maybe TRBD1 (5 bases). With 4 bases removed from V and 4 bases from J, the gap between germline ends came to 13 bases. Looked up from germline, CDR1 is KGHSH and CDR2 is LQKENI. The CDR3 is 14 residues long. CDR3 amino acids: CASSHSPGGTEAFF. CDR3 nucleotides: TGTGCCAGCTCACATTCCCCCGGGGGCACTGAAGCTTTCTTT.